Listed below are T cell receptor beta chains from one sample, sequenced in a study of CD8+ T cells in alopecia areata. Clones were read by immunoSEQ multiplex PCR, and TCRdb kept only the in-frame ones, dropping some. The sample yields 200,000 to 250,000 clones, roughly two thirds seen once. The sample consisted of CD4+ T cells sorted from blood, taken at week 0. Source of these receptors: a human donor with alopecia areata. Both conserved end residues are part of each CDR3. D genes are given only for firm matches. Clone size is stated in some rows and not others, as once, few, many or a class when expanded.

CASSVGEVRGTEAFF TGTGCCAGCAGCGTAGGGGAGGTTAGAGGAACTGAAGCTTTCTTT . . TRBJ1-1 TRBV9
CAWSGDRDDYGYTF TGTGCCTGGAGTGGGGACAGGGACGACTATGGCTACACCTTC TRBD1 few TRBJ1-2 TRBV30
CAWSVALGTEAFF TGTGCCTGGAGTGTAGCGCTGGGCACTGAAGCTTTCTTT . . TRBJ1-1 TRBV30
CAWSVRVTGPTDTQYF TGTGCCTGGAGTGTAAGGGTCACAGGGCCCACAGATACGCAGTATTTT . . TRBJ2-3 TRBV30
CAWSVKVATTYEQYF TGTGCCTGGAGTGTAAAGGTAGCCACCACCTACGAGCAGTACTTC . . TRBJ2-7 TRBV30
CASTKTGWENQDGYTF TGTGCCAGCACCAAGACCGGGTGGGAGAACCAAGATGGCTACACCTTC . . TRBJ1-2 TRBV5-6
CSVERAGLKTEAFF TGCAGCGTTGAGAGGGCAGGCCTTAAAACTGAAGCTTTCTTT . . TRBJ1-1 TRBV29-1
CASSLRGTFTDTQYF TGTGCCAGCAGCCTCCGGGGGACTTTCACAGATACGCAGTATTTT . few TRBJ2-3 TRBV4-2
CASSPESAGNTQYF TGTGCCAGCAGCCCGGAGAGTGCGGGTAATACGCAGTATTTT . . TRBJ2-3 TRBV5-4
CATRDRSYEQYF TGTGCCACCCGGGACAGGTCCTACGAGCAGTACTTC TRBD1 . TRBJ2-7 TRBV10-3
CASSHNEQFF TGTGCCAGCAGTCATAATGAGCAGTTCTTC . . TRBJ2-1 TRBV2
CTSSQVQLQETQYF TGCACCAGCAGCCAAGTACAGCTCCAAGAGACCCAGTACTTC . . TRBJ2-5 TRBV1
CASSRGATSQETQYF TGTGCCAGCAGTCGGGGAGCCACCAGTCAGGAGACCCAGTACTTC . . TRBJ2-5 TRBV5-4
CASSLGHQLQETQYF TGTGCCAGCAGCTTAGGGCACCAGCTCCAAGAGACCCAGTACTTC . . TRBJ2-5 TRBV7-2
CASSFGADTQYF TGTGCCAGCAGTTTCGGGGCAGATACGCAGTATTTT . . TRBJ2-3 TRBV6-6
CASSLVRTVSQPQHF TGTGCCAGCAGCTTGGTCAGGACTGTGAGTCAGCCCCAGCATTTT . . TRBJ1-5 TRBV7-2
CSVVGTQETQYF TGCAGCGTTGTAGGAACTCAAGAGACCCAGTACTTC . . TRBJ2-5 TRBV29-1
CASSYSGTGKETQYF TGTGCCAGCAGTTACTCCGGGACAGGGAAAGAGACCCAGTACTTC TRBD1 . TRBJ2-5 TRBV6-5
CASTFFGGAATNEKLFF TGTGCCAGCACCTTCTTTGGCGGGGCCGCAACTAATGAAAAACTGTTTTTT . few TRBJ1-4 TRBV7-2
CASSPGQGNTEAFF TGTGCCAGCAGCCCCGGACAGGGGAACACTGAAGCTTTCTTT TRBD1 . TRBJ1-1 TRBV7-3
CASSPGTGGLAGELFF TGTGCCAGCAGCCCCGGGACAGGGGGTTTGGCCGGGGAGCTGTTTTTT TRBD1 . TRBJ2-2 TRBV7-9
CASSVVKGSTEAFF TGTGCCAGCAGCGTAGTTAAAGGATCCACTGAAGCTTTCTTT . . TRBJ1-1 TRBV9
CASDSSFGNTIYF TGTGCCAGCGACAGTTCTTTTGGAAACACCATATATTTT . . TRBJ1-3 TRBV7-9
CSVREPAGELFF TGCAGCGTTCGGGAACCGGCGGGGGAGCTGTTTTTT . . TRBJ2-2 TRBV29-1
CSGRNSPDGYTF TGCAGCGGGCGGAACTCCCCGGATGGCTACACCTTC . . TRBJ1-2 TRBV29-1
CSVQGLAKNIQYF TGCAGCGTTCAGGGGTTAGCCAAAAACATTCAGTACTTC . . TRBJ2-4 TRBV29-1
CSAGSGNQPQHF TGCAGCGCAGGGTCGGGCAATCAGCCCCAGCATTTT . . TRBJ1-5 TRBV29-1
CASSRQGSTDTQYF TGTGCCAGCAGTAGACAGGGAAGCACAGATACGCAGTATTTT TRBD1 . TRBJ2-3 TRBV25-1
CASSQTDRLNEKLFF TGTGCCAGCAGCCAAACAGACAGGTTAAATGAAAAACTGTTTTTT . . TRBJ1-4 TRBV14